This T cell receptor beta chain originates from a study of radiotherapy plus CTLA-4 blockade in lung cancer. Whole-study context: With 25% to 40% of patients having disease control, objective responses were seen in about 18%.

CDR1 is MNHNS, CDR2 SASEGT, per germline. V was shortened by 1 base and J by 6 bases, with 9 bases between the two germline ends. CDR3 size: 13 residues. Participants had chemo-refractory metastatic non-small-cell lung cancer and were treated with focal radiation plus ipilimumab CTLA-4 blockade. Only in-frame clones appear in the TCRdb table, and some are missing; sequencing was by immunoSEQ multiplex PCR. This table has 50,000 to 85,000 clones, over 75% appearing once. The sample was peripheral blood, taken from a patient treated with radiotherapy plus ipilimumab. V gene TRBV6-1 combines with J gene TRBJ2-5; D is perhaps TRBD2 (5 bases). This receptor was taken from a human donor with non-small cell lung cancer who had a partial response to radiotherapy plus ipilimumab. The chain's CDR3 is CASSEERGKTQYF. CDR3 nucleotide sequence: TGTGCCAGCAGTGAAGAACGGGGTAAGACCCAGTACTTC.